Listed below are T cell receptor beta chains from one sample, sequenced in a study of tumor and adjacent non-tumor tissue in lung cancer. TCRdb itself ran the multiplex PCR reads through MiXCR, one entry per CDR3 protein. This table holds approximately 79,000 distinct CDR3 sequences, around two thirds found once. Specimen: lung tumor tissue. These receptors were taken from a man between 65 and 80 years old with non-small cell lung cancer. Both conserved end residues are trimmed from each CDR3.

j_call	v_call	cdr3_aa
TRBJ2-3	TRBV14	ASSRADTQY
TRBJ1-5	TRBV20-1	SARDGVNQPQH
TRBJ2-1	TRBV24-1	AVGLAGTDEQF
TRBJ1-2	TRBV29-1	SVARLGTYSYT
TRBJ1-2	TRBV6-1	ASSKSPDGQGAGGYT
TRBJ2-5	TRBV11-2	VSSLGMWGQETQY
TRBJ2-7	TRBV12-3/TRBV12-4	ASRPIGQGLHYVQY
TRBJ2-5	TRBV28	ASSYGVGRPAQY
TRBJ2-3	TRBV6-1	ASLLSGGADTQY
TRBJ2-3	TRBV11-3	ASSTGAQKDTQY
TRBJ1-1	TRBV7-9	ASSFIGNTEVF
TRBJ2-7	TRBV6-2/TRBV6-3	ASGRAYEQY
TRBJ2-3	TRBV29-1	SVVLGNTDTQY